These 27 T cell receptor beta chains originate from one sample sequenced in a study of blood T cell repertoires in COVID-19. TCRdb's table, derived via immunoSEQ multiplex PCR, lists solely in-frame clones and lacks some. The sample holds 35,000 to 50,000 clones; roughly 70% are singletons and the top ten take around 60%. Material for sequencing was peripheral blood. The receptor source for this set is an elderly man with acute or convalescent COVID-19.

This chain uses TRBV7-8 with TRBJ1-4; a possible D gene is TRBD1 (6 bases). The CDR3 loop spans 16 amino acids. V lost 5 bases, J lost 0 bases, and 13 bases lay in between. Germline values: CDR1 SGHVS, CDR2 FQNEAQ. This chain's CDR3 is CASSPYRTATNEKLFF. In DNA form, the CDR3 reads TGTGCCAGCAGCCCATACCGGACAGCAACTAATGAAAAACTGTTTTTT.

CDR3 in amino acids: CASSYPGGNEQYF. The CDR3 DNA reads TGTGCCAGCAGTTACCCCGGAGGTAACGAGCAGTACTTC. The chain employs TRBV6-5 and TRBJ2-7; D might be TRBD2 (5 bases). Trimming took 2 bases from V and 5 from J, leaving 10 bases between them. This CDR3 region has 13 residues. Germline loops: CDR1 MNHEY, CDR2 SVGAGI.

This clone occurred once. V and J are TRBV5-1 and TRBJ2-7; D not resolved. The CDR3 totals 12 residues. V was shortened by 2 bases and J by 3 bases, with 6 bases between the two germline ends. Germline values: CDR1 SGHRS, CDR2 YFSETQ. DNA of the CDR3: TGCGCCAGCAGCTTAAACAACTACGAGCAGTACTTC. Its translation: CASSLNNYEQYF.

This chain connects TRBV10-3 to TRBJ1-3; no definite D call. V was clipped by 6 bases and J by 4 bases, with 7 bases between them. The germline gives CDR1 ENHRY, CDR2 SYGVKD. CDR3 size: 12 residues. The chain's CDR3 is CAIRTEGNTIYF. The DNA for the CDR3 is TGTGCCATCAGAACTGAGGGAAACACCATATATTTT.

The rearrangement uses TRBV5-1 and TRBJ2-7; D is perhaps TRBD1 (6 bases). Trimming cost V 4 bases and J 9 bases, with 26 bases left between them. Germline V gene lookup returns CDR1 SGHRS and CDR2 YFSETQ. This CDR3 comprises 16 residues. The CDR3 loop reads CASSRIGGAPLLGQYF. CDR3 nucleotides: TGCGCCAGCAGCCGCATTGGGGGCGCTCCACTCTTAGGGCAGTACTTC. The entire variable domain, with the rest obtained from reference TRBV5-1 and TRBJ2-7, is as follows: KAGVTQTPRYLIKTRGQQVTLSCSPISGHRSVSWYQQTPGQGLQFLFEYFSETQRNKGNFPGRFSGRQFSNSRSEMNVSTLELGDSALYLCASSRIGGAPLLGQYFGPGTRLTVT.

DNA of the CDR3: TGTGCCAGCAGCTTAGATCTAAAGGGGACACTTTACGAGCAGTACTTC. This codes for CASSLDLKGTLYEQYF. The rearrangement joins TRBV11-2 to TRBJ2-7, with D perhaps matching TRBD1 (6 bases). V lost 0 bases and J lost 4, with 16 bases in between. This CDR3 is 16 amino acids long. Germline loops: CDR1 SGHAT, CDR2 FQNNGV.

Concerning this clone: A far larger clone is just one base off, so this is likely a read error. Other DNA sequences from this sample encode an identical CDR3 as well. V is TRBV11-2 and J is TRBJ2-7, with D unclear. The CDR3 spans 15 residues. Per germline, CDR1 SGHAT and CDR2 FQNNGV. The CDR3 DNA follows: TGTGCCAGCAGCTCGTTAACTCCTCTCTCCTACGCGCAGTACTTC. Protein product: CASSSLTPLSYAQYF.

The chain has TRBV7-9 and TRBJ2-3, with a possible D match to TRBD1 (5 bases). The germline V and J ends were trimmed by 2 bases and 0 bases, with 12 bases remaining between them. Germline V gives CDR1 SEHNR, CDR2 FQNEAQ (reference sequence). This CDR3 has 16 amino acids. The CDR3 region is CASSLRKGRSTDTQYF. In DNA, the CDR3 is TGTGCCAGCAGCTTACGAAAGGGGCGGAGCACAGATACGCAGTATTTT.

The chain has TRBV6-5 and TRBJ2-1, with D unclear. Germline V gene lookup returns CDR1 MNHEY and CDR2 SVGAGI. This CDR3 has 13 amino acids. V dropped 6 bases and J dropped 3 bases, with 9 bases sitting between them. CDR3 in DNA: TGTGCCAGCAGGAGAGCGCGCTACAATGAGCAGTTCTTC. Translation gives CASRRARYNEQFF.

The DNA of the CDR3 is TGTGCCAGCAGCTTAATTATCCGATTCGGTGAGCAGTTCTTC. Translated, it gives CASSLIIRFGEQFF. The V gene is TRBV7-2, the J gene TRBJ2-1; D is unclear. The CDR3 is 14 amino acids. Looked up from germline, CDR1 is SGHTA and CDR2 is FQGNSA. Trimming pared 2 bases from V and 9 bases from J, leaving 14 bases between. Full variable domain (outside the CDR3, taken from reference TRBV7-2 and TRBJ2-1): GAGVSQSPSNKVTEKGKDVELRCDPISGHTALYWYRQSLGQGLEFLIYFQGNSAPDKSGLPSDRFSAERTGGSVSTLTIQRTQQEDSAVYLCASSLIIRFGEQFFGPGTRLTVL.

This chain uses TRBV24-1 with TRBJ2-2, with 10 bases that match TRBD2. The germline V gene has CDR1 KGHDR and CDR2 SFDVKD. This CDR3 is 16 amino acids long. Trimming cost V 3 bases and J 5 bases; bases outside gene matches: 5. CDR3 region: CATSDPGLAVTGELFF. CDR3 DNA: TGTGCCACCAGTGATCCTGGACTAGCGGTAACCGGGGAGCTGTTTTTT.

This chain joins TRBV6-6 and TRBJ2-7, with TRBD1 matching 9 bases. The trim removed 6 bases at V and 5 bases at J, leaving 11 bases unmatched. Germline V lookup: CDR1 MNHNY, CDR2 SVGAGI (reference sequence). The CDR3 contains 15 residues. CDR3 sequence reads: CASSSSRTGEDEQYF. CDR3 in DNA: TGTGCCAGCAGCTCCTCCAGGACAGGGGAAGACGAGCAGTACTTC.

The genes are TRBV3-1 (or the pseudogene TRBV3-2) and TRBJ1-4; TRBD1 aligns across 7 bases. Germline loops: CDR1 LGHDT, CDR2 YNNKEL (reference sequence). The V gene end was trimmed by 4 bases and the J gene end by 3 bases; junction bases not matched to a gene: 2. The CDR3 extends over 14 amino acids. The CDR3 bases are TGTGCCAGCAGCCGACAGGGTCCTAATGAAAAACTGTTTTTT. Translating it yields CASSRQGPNEKLFF.

This clone was observed a handful of times. This sequence joins TRBV2 and TRBJ1-3; D unclear. The CDR3 has 14 residues. Germline-derived CDR1 and CDR2 are SNHLY and FYNNEI. V was shortened by 6 bases and J by 9 bases, with 18 bases between the two germline ends. The CDR3 reads CASSRRVEIGTIYF. The CDR3 nucleotides read TGTGCCAGCAGCCGGAGGGTTGAAATCGGCACCATATATTTT.

The rearrangement uses TRBV11-3 and TRBJ2-2; 9 nucleotides match TRBD2. Germline V gene lookup returns CDR1 SGHNT and CDR2 YENEEA. V dropped 4 bases and J dropped 6; count of bases not matched to a gene: 15. The CDR3 is 18 residues long. The chain's CDR3 is CASSSDAGLASRAGELFF. Written as DNA, the CDR3 is TGTGCCAGCAGCTCCGACGCCGGACTAGCGTCAAGAGCCGGGGAGCTGTTTTTT.

The V gene is TRBV7-3, the J gene TRBJ2-6; the D gene is possibly TRBD2 (5 bases). Trimming took 5 bases from V and 2 from J, leaving 10 bases between them. This CDR3 region has 15 residues. The germline V gene encodes CDR1 SGHTA and CDR2 FQGTGA. CDR3 residues: CASSASGTGANVLTF. The CDR3 region has the DNA TGTGCCAGCAGCGCATCCGGGACTGGGGCCAACGTCCTGACTTTC.

This chain links TRBV6-2 or TRBV6-3 with TRBJ2-7, with 13 positions matching TRBD2. In germline, CDR1 is MNHEY, CDR2 SVGEGT. V lost 3 bases to trimming and J lost 4 bases; unmatched junction nucleotides: 3. The CDR3 consists of 15 residues. CDR3 sequence (DNA): TGTGCCAGCAGTTATGGGACTAGCGGGACATACGAGCAGTACTTC. This translates into CASSYGTSGTYEQYF.

The CDR3 protein is CASSAEGGAEQPQHF. CDR3 nucleotide sequence: TGTGCCAGCAGTGCCGAGGGGGGGGCTGAGCAGCCCCAGCATTTT. This chain connects TRBV2 to TRBJ1-5; possible D gene TRBD1, 6 bases. V lost 4 bases, J lost 7 bases, and 17 bases lay in between. The germline gives CDR1 SNHLY, CDR2 FYNNEI. The CDR3 is made up of 15 amino acids.

The CDR3 coding sequence is TGTGCCAGCAGCCCAGGTGGAGCGGGAGTGAGGGAGCAGTACTTC. The encoded protein is CASSPGGAGVREQYF. The chain employs TRBV9 and TRBJ2-7; 8 nucleotides line up with TRBD2. V shed 4 bases and J 7 bases; nucleotides not matched to a gene: 13. CDR1 SGDLS and CDR2 YYNGEE come from the germline V gene. The CDR3 consists of 15 residues.

V gene TRBV4-2 combines with J gene TRBJ2-3, with a possible D match to TRBD2 (6 bases). The CDR3 runs to 15 residues. Trimming pared 1 base from V and 2 bases from J, leaving 10 bases between. Germline V gene sequence: CDR1 LGHNA, CDR2 YNFKEQ. CDR3 sequence: CASSQGGLLTDTQYF. The CDR3 nucleotides are TGTGCCAGCAGCCAAGGGGGACTCCTCACAGATACGCAGTATTTT.

The chain couples TRBV28 to TRBJ2-6; 12 bases map to TRBD1. Germline trimming cut 4 bases from V and 2 bases from J; bases unmatched to any gene: 6. This CDR3 contains 18 residues. Germline loops: CDR1 MDHEN, CDR2 SYDVKM. The CDR3 coding sequence is TGTGCCAGCAGTTCCTTGGGACAGGGGGCGCCTGGGGCCAACGTCCTGACTTTC. Protein product: CASSSLGQGAPGANVLTF.

This clone showed up many times. The rearrangement links TRBV5-1 to TRBJ2-7; the match to TRBD1 covers 7 bases. Germline lookup yields CDR1 SGHRS and CDR2 YFSETQ. The V and J ends lost 3 bases and 3 bases, in that order; junction bases with no gene match: 6. This CDR3 contains 14 residues. The CDR3 loop reads CASSSRGQNYEQYF. In nucleotides, the CDR3 is TGCGCCAGCAGCTCCCGGGGACAGAACTACGAGCAGTACTTC.

This clone was recorded a few times. The CDR3 reads CASSRDINEKLFF. CDR3 DNA: TGTGCCAGCAGCCGGGATATTAATGAAAAACTGTTTTTT. V gene TRBV2 combines with J gene TRBJ1-4; D remains ambiguous. The ends were cut back, 6 bases at V and 4 bases at J, with 9 bases in the middle. This CDR3 region has 13 residues. Germline V gene data show CDR1 as SNHLY and CDR2 as FYNNEI.

This clone was seen a few times. The V call is TRBV7-3, the J call TRBJ2-3, with 10 positions matching TRBD2. The J segment lost 3 bases and the V segment lost 0 bases, leaving 9 bases of the junction unmatched. The CDR3 runs to 18 residues. Germline CDR1 and CDR2: SGHTA and FQGTGA. CDR3: CASSLTSSGSGETDTQYF. CDR3 nucleotides: TGTGCCAGCAGCTTAACTTCTAGCGGGAGCGGGGAAACAGATACGCAGTATTTT.

This chain uses TRBV6-5 with TRBJ2-3; the match to TRBD1 covers 8 bases. The length of the CDR3 is 15 residues. The germline V gene encodes CDR1 MNHEY and CDR2 SVGAGI. V lost 6 bases to trimming and J lost 2 bases; unmatched junction nucleotides: 7. The CDR3 is CASRRTGSPTDTQYF. CDR3 nucleotide sequence: TGTGCCAGCAGGCGGACAGGGAGCCCCACAGATACGCAGTATTTT.

The chain is built from TRBV30 and TRBJ2-1; TRBD2 matches 14 bases. The germline CDR1 and CDR2 sequences are GTSNPN and SVGIG (reference sequence). The CDR3 length is 14 residues. J was trimmed by 12 bases and V by 3 bases; bases with no gene match: 7. The CDR3 DNA follows: TGTGCCTGGAGGGGACTAGCGGGAGCCGGCGGGCAGTTCTTC. This sequence encodes CAWRGLAGAGGQFF.

This chain links TRBV2 with TRBJ2-1; perhaps TRBD1 as D (8 bases). The CDR3 is 13 residues long. Germline V gene lookup returns CDR1 SNHLY and CDR2 FYNNEI. The V end was cut by 11 bases, the J end by 4 bases, with 15 bases between. The CDR3 protein is CACGGQVYNEQFF. CDR3 nucleotide sequence: TGTGCCTGCGGGGGACAGGTGTACAATGAGCAGTTCTTC.